Each of the 6 T cell receptor beta chains below was sequenced from the same sample in a study of blood T cell repertoires in COVID-19. Assay used: immunoSEQ multiplex PCR; TCRdb lists only in-frame clones, some missing. The sample lists under 65,000 clones, around four fifths occurring once. Source material: peripheral blood. These receptors all stem from a woman aged 70-85 years with acute or convalescent COVID-19.

This chain joins TRBV25-1 and TRBJ1-1; possibly TRBD1 for D (6 bases). The CDR3 is made up of 14 amino acids. Germline V CDR1 and CDR2: MGHDK, SYGVNS. The V end lost 8 bases, the J end lost 0 bases, and 13 bases lay between the germline ends. The CDR3 is CASAGVLMNTEAFF. CDR3 DNA: TGTGCCAGCGCAGGGGTCCTAATGAACACTGAAGCTTTCTTT.

The chain uses TRBV19 and TRBJ2-1; 7 positions agree with TRBD2. This CDR3 region has 13 residues. After removal of 1 base from V and 10 bases from J, the junction contained 4 bases not matched to a gene. Germline V gene lookup returns CDR1 LNHDA and CDR2 SQIVND (reference sequence). CDR3 in amino acids: CASSIGRGLEQFF. For the CDR3, the DNA is TGTGCCAGTAGTATAGGGCGGGGGTTGGAGCAGTTCTTC.

The V call is TRBV7-2, the J call TRBJ1-2; D is possibly TRBD1 (5 bases). The CDR3 contains 14 residues. V gave up 2 bases and J gave up 6 bases, with 13 bases separating them. CDR1 is SGHTA and CDR2 is FQGNSA in the germline V gene. CDR3 DNA sequence: TGTGCCAGCAGCTTATTGGTCCAAGGGGATGGCTACACCTTC. It encodes CASSLLVQGDGYTF.

In its sample, this clone was seen once. The J gene is TRBJ1-2, the V gene TRBV18; the D is unclear. Germline CDR1 reads KGHSH; CDR2 reads LQKENI. The CDR3 extends over 13 amino acids. V lost 2 bases to trimming and J lost 6 bases, with 10 bases between them. The CDR3 coding sequence is TGTGCCAGCTCACCAGAGGGATCTAATGGCTACACCTTC. This sequence encodes CASSPEGSNGYTF.

J is TRBJ1-5 and V is TRBV5-1; 7 nucleotides agree with TRBD1. V shed 0 bases and J 1 base; nucleotides not matched to a gene: 1. The CDR3 runs to 15 residues. CDR1 is SGHRS and CDR2 is YFSETQ in the germline V gene. The CDR3 loop reads CASSLEGASNQPQHF. In DNA, the CDR3 is TGCGCCAGCAGCTTGGAGGGGGCGAGCAATCAGCCCCAGCATTTT.

This sequence joins TRBV6-4 and TRBJ2-5, with TRBD1 matching over 8 bases. The CDR3 is made up of 13 amino acids. Unmatched junction bases numbered 5, after V lost 6 bases and J lost 5 bases. Germline CDR1 and CDR2: MRHNA and SNTAGT. The CDR3 here is CASSLNRGETQYF. The CDR3 DNA sequence: TGTGCCAGCAGCCTAAACAGGGGGGAGACCCAGTACTTC.